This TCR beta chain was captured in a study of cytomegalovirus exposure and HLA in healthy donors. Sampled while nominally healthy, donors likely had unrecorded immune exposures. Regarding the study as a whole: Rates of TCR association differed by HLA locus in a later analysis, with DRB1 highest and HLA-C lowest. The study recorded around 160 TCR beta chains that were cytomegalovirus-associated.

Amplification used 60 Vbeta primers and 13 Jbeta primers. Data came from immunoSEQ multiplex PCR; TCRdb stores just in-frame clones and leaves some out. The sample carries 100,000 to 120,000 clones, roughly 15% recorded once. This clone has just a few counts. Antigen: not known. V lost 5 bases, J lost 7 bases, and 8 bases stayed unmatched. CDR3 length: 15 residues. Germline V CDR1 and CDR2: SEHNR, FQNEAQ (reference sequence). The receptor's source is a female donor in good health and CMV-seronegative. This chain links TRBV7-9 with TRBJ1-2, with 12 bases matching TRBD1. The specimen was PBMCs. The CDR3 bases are TGTGCCAGCAGCAGACCGGGACAGGGGGCGAGTGGCTACACCTTC. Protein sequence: CASSRPGQGASGYTF.